The 15 T cell receptor beta chains below come from one sample, sequenced in a study of T-cell memory formation after mild COVID-19. TCRdb re-derived calls from the 5' RACE reads in MiXCR, one entry per CDR3 protein. The data contain around 130,000 distinct CDR3 sequences, approximately 15% of them seen just once; the ten biggest clones take up approximately 4.7%. Sequenced input: PBMCs or a T cell subset sorted from them (not recorded which). The receptors here all came from a man between 18 and 29 years old who had mild COVID-19 (a few samples of this study predate the infection). Cell type and time point are not known.

This clonotype was observed a handful of times. The rearrangement joins TRBV28 to TRBJ2-1, with 8 bases fitting TRBD1. CDR1 and CDR2 (germline): MDHEN, SYDVKM. Trimming cost V 6 bases and J 3 bases; bases outside gene matches: 7. The CDR3 is made up of 15 amino acids. This CDR3 reads CASSNRGRNYNEQFF. The CDR3 bases are TGTGCCAGCAGCAACAGGGGGAGAAACTACAATGAGCAGTTCTTC.

The chain joins TRBV12-3 or TRBV12-4 to TRBJ1-1; D is unresolved. The CDR3 consists of 13 residues. V lost 6 bases, J lost 5 bases, and 13 bases lay in between. For the CDR3, the DNA is TGTGCCAGCAGCCGGAACGACATTACTGAAGCTTTCTTT. Amino acid sequence: CASSRNDITEAFF.

The chain has TRBV20-1 and TRBJ1-1; D may be TRBD1 (6 bases). CDR3 length: 12 residues. The V and J ends lost 3 bases and 6 bases respectively, with 11 bases between them. CDR1 is DFQATT, CDR2 SNEGSKA, per germline (reference sequence). CDR3 DNA sequence: TGCAGTGCTAGGCTGGGGGCTGCTGAAGCTTTCTTT. This sequence encodes CSARLGAAEAFF.

The V call is TRBV20-1, the J call TRBJ1-6, with D possibly being TRBD1 (5 bases). This CDR3 region has 14 residues. V gave up 3 bases and J gave up 8 bases, with 14 bases separating them. Germline assignment: CDR1 DFQATT and CDR2 SNEGSKA (reference sequence). Here the CDR3 reads CSASLRDGYSPLHF. For the CDR3, the DNA is TGCAGTGCTAGCCTTAGGGACGGATATTCACCCCTCCACTTT.

V is TRBV5-4 and J is TRBJ2-1, with 11 bases fitting TRBD1. Germline assignment: CDR1 SGHNT and CDR2 YYREEE (reference sequence). There are 17 residues in the CDR3. With V trimmed by 4 bases and J by 3 bases, 9 bases remained unmatched. Here the CDR3 DNA reads TGTGCCAGCAGCCCCCCCGGGGACAGGGGGAACTACAATGAGCAGTTCTTC. Protein product: CASSPPGDRGNYNEQFF.

The rearrangement joins TRBV7-2 to TRBJ1-6; D might be TRBD1 (6 bases). In germline, CDR1 is SGHTA, CDR2 FQGNSA. Trimming stripped 5 bases from V and 11 bases from J, with 19 bases between. CDR3 length: 15 residues. The CDR3 is CASSPQGGGGTPLHF. CDR3 nucleotide sequence: TGTGCCAGCAGCCCACAGGGCGGCGGGGGTACACCCCTCCACTTT.

V usage is TRBV3-1 and J usage is TRBJ1-2; the D is unclear. Germline V lookup: CDR1 LGHDT, CDR2 YNNKEL (reference sequence). The CDR3 loop spans 14 amino acids. V lost 1 base and J lost 1, with 7 bases in between. The CDR3 sequence: CASSQGVRNYGYTF. The CDR3 coding sequence is TGTGCCAGCAGCCAAGGTGTTCGTAACTATGGCTACACCTTC. Supplemented by reference TRBV3-1 and TRBJ1-2, the full variable domain reads DTAVSQTPKYLVTQMGNDKSIKCEQNLGHDTMYWYKQDSKKFLKIMFSYNNKELIINETVPNRFSPKSPDKAHLNLHINSLELGDSAVYFCASSQGVRNYGYTFGSGTRLTVV.

This clonotype has more than one count but fewer than ten. This chain links TRBV12-3 or TRBV12-4 with TRBJ2-2; 15 nucleotides match TRBD2. The CDR3 sequence is 16 residues long. V dropped 5 bases and J dropped 4; count of bases not matched to a gene: 2. The CDR3 here is CASSRTSGGVTGELFF. As DNA, the CDR3 is TGTGCCAGCAGTCGGACTAGCGGGGGGGTCACCGGGGAGCTGTTTTTT.

This clonotype has only a few counts. The genes are TRBV7-2 and TRBJ2-3; maybe TRBD2 (5 bases). CDR1 and CDR2 from the germline V gene are SGHTA and FQGNSA. The length of the CDR3 is 16 residues. Trimming shortened V by 1 base and J by 3 bases, and 14 bases separated the two germline ends. CDR3 in amino acids: CASSLGYSGGTDTQYF. CDR3 bases: TGTGCCAGCAGCTTAGGCTATTCCGGAGGAACAGATACGCAGTATTTT.

This clonotype has a handful of counts. The chain has TRBV5-1 and TRBJ1-1; D may be TRBD1 (6 bases). Germline CDR1 is SGHRS and CDR2 is YFSETQ. The CDR3 spans 15 residues. The germline V and J ends were trimmed by 4 bases and 0 bases, with 13 bases remaining between them. Here the CDR3 DNA reads TGCGCCAGCAGCCCCCGGACAGCTCTGAACACTGAAGCTTTCTTT. This gives the protein CASSPRTALNTEAFF.

The chain employs TRBV9 and TRBJ2-3, with TRBD2 identical over 10 bases. This CDR3 comprises 20 residues. The germline V gene has CDR1 SGDLS and CDR2 YYNGEE. Unmatched junction bases numbered 17, after V lost 4 bases and J lost 0 bases. The DNA for the CDR3 is TGTGCCAGCAGCCCAAGGGGGTTGATAGCGGGGGGACTTAGCACAGATACGCAGTATTTT. Encoded protein: CASSPRGLIAGGLSTDTQYF.

This clonotype was recorded at least ten times. The CDR3 DNA reads TGTGCCAGCAGCTTTTCCGACGGCACAGATACGCAGTATTTT. It translates to CASSFSDGTDTQYF. The V call is TRBV7-9, the J call TRBJ2-3; D not resolved. CDR1 SEHNR and CDR2 FQNEAQ come from the germline V gene (reference sequence). This CDR3 region has 14 residues. The V end lost 3 bases, the J end lost 1 base, and 8 bases lay between the germline ends.

The chain joins TRBV6-5 to TRBJ2-7; D might be TRBD2 (6 bases). The CDR3 is 14 amino acids. In germline, CDR1 is MNHEY, CDR2 SVGAGI. Trimming pared 10 bases from V and 4 bases from J, leaving 20 bases between. In DNA, the CDR3 is TGTGCCACCGCCCCCGGGGGACTTTGGTACGAGCAGTACGTC. Its translation: CATAPGGLWYEQYV.

This clonotype was found a few times. The rearrangement links TRBV27 to TRBJ2-3; D is perhaps TRBD1 (5 bases). The germline V gene encodes CDR1 MNHEY and CDR2 SMNVEV (reference sequence). This CDR3 spans 18 amino acids. Trimming removed 3 bases at V and 0 bases at J, with 19 bases between. CDR3 nucleotide sequence: TGTGCCAGCAGTTTTACGCTAGGGGCCGGTCCTAGCACAGATACGCAGTATTTT. As protein: CASSFTLGAGPSTDTQYF.

This clonotype has only a few counts. The chain employs TRBV29-1 and TRBJ2-3, with D possibly matching TRBD1 (5 bases). Germline lookup yields CDR1 SQVTM and CDR2 ANQGSEA. V shed 8 bases and J shed 2 bases, with 17 bases lying between them. This CDR3 is 14 amino acids long. CDR3 nucleotides: TGCAGCTCCAAGACAGATACTACCACAGATACGCAGTATTTT. It is translated as CSSKTDTTTDTQYF.